The TCR beta chain described here comes from a study of OX40 agonist ivuxolimab in advanced cancers. At the level of the study: The group had a mean age of about 60 years, ranged from roughly 23 to 79, and was 82.7% male. The study reported partial responses in three patients: one hepatocellular carcinoma, two cutaneous melanoma.

Study conclusions and caveats: Low normalized clonal expansion also occurred in some nonresponding patients. At 0.1 to 3.0 mg/kg, clonal expansion of CD4+ and CD8+ blood T cells had occurred by week 6.

Germline V gene lookup returns CDR1 LNHDA and CDR2 SQIVND (reference sequence). The CDR3 totals 12 residues. Trimming removed 2 bases at V and 4 bases at J, with 5 bases between. Points on this clone: Its antigen is still unknown.

TCRdb's copy holds only in-frame clones and misses some; the assay was immunoSEQ multiplex PCR. The table lists 55,000 to 90,000 clones, almost 90% of them singletons. The rearrangement uses TRBV19 and TRBJ2-5; D is undetermined. This clonotype was obtained from an adult with an advanced solid tumor such as melanoma, head and neck, liver or kidney cancer. The sample in question was CD4+ or CD8+ T cells sorted from blood, obtained in a trial of the OX40 agonist ivuxolimab. CDR3 loop: CASSIRGETQYF. The DNA for the CDR3 is TGTGCCAGTAGTATACGAGGAGAGACCCAGTACTTC.